This entry is about one T cell receptor (beta chain). The sample originates from a study of blood T cell repertoires in COVID-19. About the study: Samples of COVID-19 (acute and convalescent) were obtained from the United States, Italy and Spain. PBMCs, B-cell-depleted T cells, or T cells were the source of the cDNA or gDNA that made up the material.

In the authors' methods: Reference gene primers were amplified, and this amplification served to estimate nucleated cell counts. The method was immunoSEQ multiplex PCR; TCRdb's version includes in-frame clones alone and lacks a portion of them. V and J calls and clone size come straight from that table; D and trimming were deduced from the DNA. This table has approximately 450,000 clones, 85% to 90% appearing once. Sequenced: peripheral blood. The sequence derives from a woman aged 25-40 years with acute or convalescent COVID-19.

The CDR3 spells CASSLRGAVEDTQYF. As DNA, the CDR3 is TGCGCCAGCAGCTTGCGTGGAGCGGTCGAGGATACGCAGTATTTT. This chain uses TRBV5-1 with TRBJ2-3, with TRBD2 as a possible D gene (5 bases). Germline V gene lookup returns CDR1 SGHRS and CDR2 YFSETQ. The CDR3 is made up of 15 amino acids. V shed 1 base and J shed 6 bases, with 15 bases lying between them.